The source of this T cell receptor (beta chain) is a study of human T cells and chemical hapten exposure (dated by TCRdb to the early 2020s). With respect to the entire study: For sensitization, 2% DPC in acetone was applied to a roughly 2 cm by roughly 2 cm area of upper inner arm skin. Weekly therapeutic DPC doses were additionally applied to the scalp of patients throughout the roughly 23-week study period. Patch testing on the upper back used Finn chambers containing 0.01% DPC, with scoring done after 6 days according to International Contact Dermatitis Research Group standards. The patient cohort, mostly female, included alopecia areata with under or over 50% scalp involvement, alopecia totalis and alopecia universalis. Libraries were pooled for sequencing, and variation in per-sample TCR yields was attributed mainly to small differences in library volumes within the pool. The study tracked peripheral blood TCR repertoire changes in vivo during primary and secondary sensitization to the hapten diphenylcyclopropenone (DPC) in alopecia patients. Blood samples were taken from patients before sensitization (week 0) and then at 2, 6 and about 24 weeks after DPC sensitization. Blood for TCR sequencing was provided by twenty-nine alopecia patients at one to four time points (pre-sensitization, 2, 6 and 24 weeks). Summary of the overall study and its limitations: Alopecia, a presumed autoimmune disease, was present in all patients, so the immune response of the patients might differ from that of healthy individuals. Compared with pre-sensitization or healthy control sets, expanded TCRs formed significantly more large CDR3 similarity clusters, which is consistent with antigen-driven responses. No change with DPC sensitization was found in the number of TCRs above 1 in 1000 frequency, and no evidence of global repertoire structure alterations was found. Repeated subsampling changed both the strength of the expansion versus patch-test correlation and the threshold at which that correlation became significant. A positive correlation was found between the number of PT1 expanded TCRs and patch test score, with significance reached at thresholds 8, 16 and 32 but not 4.

This clonotype occurred many times. It lacks a known antigen. No much larger clone exists at a distance of one base, and base qualities are not known. In the paper's terms, the time point label means: patch test 2, 6 weeks after DPC sensitization. The treatment or condition label on this specimen signifies: therapeutic diphenylcyclopropenone sensitization with weekly scalp DPC. At every patch-test visit, the blood draw took place before the patch test was put on. Patients were eligible if aged 18 to 70, diagnosed with alopecia and judged suitable for DPC therapy, and pregnant patients were excluded. Total RNA was isolated from unfractionated whole blood collected in Tempus Blood RNA tubes. The library was built by means of RACE. Sequencer: NextSeq 500. During library preparation, unique molecular identifiers were attached to individual cDNA molecules so that TCRs could be counted in a quantitative, reproducible way. Each blood RNA sample was used to sequence both TCR alpha and TCR beta chains. As for how the authors treated the data: The median number of TCRs per sample was 85,000 to 100,000, ranging from about 23,224 to 750,000. The Decombinator software suite was used to annotate V, J and CDR3 in the TCR reads. For the PS versus PT1 abundance plots, all samples were subsampled to the same number of TCRs (28,000). Expanded TCRs were defined as absent before sensitization and observed at least eight times at the 2-week time point. TCRdb trimmed public reads at Q25 via fastp, called clones via MiXCR and kept in-frame beta chains. Identical CDR3 proteins give one entry, which carries the most common genes and DNA. These V and J calls rely on TCRdb rather than the paper's analysis. A total of approximately 350,000 distinct CDR3 sequences appear in this sample, about 6.3% of them only once. The biggest ten clones account for 4.5% to 6% of the sample.

The germline ends are 7 bases apart after V is trimmed by 0 bases and J by 5 bases. The germline V gene gives CDR1 as KGHSH and CDR2 as LQKENI. The CDR3, from cysteine to phenylalanine, totals 13 residues. Just CDR3 DNA is preserved here, 39 bases in frame from base 1. The rearranged chain carries TRBV18 and TRBJ1-2; the D gene cannot be named for sure. The TCR comes from a woman under 30 with alopecia areata. Some clones in this sample may be carry-over from other donors' samples. Sequences were derived from whole blood, sampled in connection with sensitization to the hapten diphenylcyclopropenone (DPC). For the CDR3, the sequence is CASSPPGLYGYTF. The nucleotides read TGTGCCAGCTCACCACCAGGGTTGTATGGCTACACCTTC.